A single sample gave rise to the 14 T cell receptor beta chains below, sequenced in a study of blood T cell repertoires in COVID-19 (dated by TCRdb to 2019 to 2021). The library was produced with the immunoSEQ multiplex PCR assay. TCRdb took over this immuneACCESS table, retaining in-frame rearrangements with V and J assigned. Such tables are incomplete; in checked studies, under half of the missing clones stem from an unresolved V gene, and the remainder is unexplained. For this sample there are tens of thousands of clones; 75% to 90% appear just once. The top ten hold about 5.7% of the sample. Sequencing used peripheral blood. These receptors came from a man aged 80 or over with COVID-19, enrolled during active disease.

This chain links TRBV18 with TRBJ1-1; TRBD1 might be the D (5 bases). The CDR3 loop spans 13 amino acids. Germline values: CDR1 KGHSH, CDR2 LQKENI. The V end was cut by 3 bases, the J end by 6 bases, with 11 bases between. DNA for the CDR3: TGTGCCAGCTCACCTAGGGGTAAGTCTGAAGCTTTCTTT. Translated: CASSPRGKSEAFF.

The rearrangement links TRBV16 to TRBJ1-6, with unresolved D. V lost 3 bases, J lost 0 bases, and 9 bases lay in between. The V gene's germline CDR1 is KGHSY and CDR2 FQNENV. The CDR3 runs to 16 residues. Here the CDR3 DNA reads TGTGCCAGCAGCCATTCGAGGAGCTCCTATAATTCACCCCTCCACTTT. This translates into CASSHSRSSYNSPLHF.

This chain uses TRBV5-1 with TRBJ2-7; 8 bases map to TRBD2. CDR3 length: 15 residues. Trimming removed 2 bases from V and 0 bases from J; junction bases left unmatched: 4. Germline V gene data show CDR1 as SGHRS and CDR2 as YFSETQ. The CDR3 region has the DNA TGCGCCAGCAGCTTTAGCGGGGCAATCTCCTACGAGCAGTACTTC. This encodes CASSFSGAISYEQYF.

In its sample, this clone was seen a few times. This sequence joins TRBV24-1 and TRBJ1-2; D call uncertain. Germline assignment: CDR1 KGHDR and CDR2 SFDVKD. V shed 2 bases and J shed 0 bases, with 6 bases lying between them. The CDR3 extends over 14 amino acids. CDR3 loop: CATSDSRANYGYTF. The DNA for the CDR3 is TGTGCCACCAGTGATTCGAGAGCTAACTATGGCTACACCTTC.

This clone was observed once. CDR3 bases: TGTGCCAGCAGTAGTTACGACGCGGGGGCGGACTATGGCTACACCTTC. Amino acids: CASSSYDAGADYGYTF. The chain employs TRBV28 and TRBJ1-2, with a tentative D call TRBD1 (6 bases). CDR1 and CDR2 from the germline V gene are MDHEN and SYDVKM. The CDR3 consists of 16 residues. V was pared by 5 bases and J by 3 bases, with 19 bases between.

CDR3 sequence: CASSARTGDEQYF. The CDR3 DNA reads as TGTGCCAGCAGCGCCCGGACAGGGGACGAGCAGTACTTC. J is TRBJ2-7 and V is TRBV7-2, with TRBD1 identical over 9 bases. The germline gives CDR1 SGHTA, CDR2 FQGNSA. Trimming removed 5 bases from V and 5 bases from J; junction bases left unmatched: 4. The CDR3 is made up of 13 amino acids.

This chain joins TRBV5-6 and TRBJ1-2; D remains unclear. V lost 4 bases and J 6 bases, leaving 13 bases between the germline ends. Per the germline V gene, CDR1 is SGHDT and CDR2 is YYEEEE. The CDR3 is made up of 13 amino acids. The chain's CDR3 is CASSLSVADGYTF. Here the CDR3 DNA reads TGTGCCAGCAGCCTTTCCGTGGCGGATGGCTACACCTTC.

The V gene is TRBV24-1, the J gene TRBJ2-3, with D maybe TRBD2 (7 bases). V was trimmed by 4 bases and J by 2 bases, leaving 12 bases between them. The CDR3 has 15 residues. Germline V gene data show CDR1 as KGHDR and CDR2 as SFDVKD. CDR3 in DNA: TGTGCCACCAGTGACCCCGGGGGGCCCACAGATACGCAGTATTTT. It encodes CATSDPGGPTDTQYF.

The chain couples TRBV9 to TRBJ1-1; D gene unclear. Germline V lookup: CDR1 SGDLS, CDR2 YYNGEE. This CDR3 has 13 residues. V shed 4 bases and J shed 1 base, with 8 bases lying between them. The CDR3 region has the DNA TGTGCCAGCAGCTCTCGCGCGAACACTGAAGCTTTCTTT. Translation gives CASSSRANTEAFF.

The rearrangement uses TRBV5-1 and TRBJ1-2; TRBD1 agrees at 9 bases. V was clipped by 2 bases and J by 6 bases; unmatched bases: 20. The CDR3 consists of 19 residues. Per the germline V gene, CDR1 is SGHRS and CDR2 is YFSETQ. The CDR3 DNA is TGCGCCAGCAGCTTCTCAACCACACACAGGGGGCGCCCTGATAATGGCTACACCTTC. Residues: CASSFSTTHRGRPDNGYTF.

The chain recombines TRBV6-2 or TRBV6-3 with TRBJ1-2, with D possibly matching TRBD1 (5 bases). The CDR3 has 14 residues. The germline V gene has CDR1 MNHEY and CDR2 SVGEGT. The V gene lost 6 bases and the J gene lost 5 bases, with 16 bases spanning the gap. CDR3 residues: CASRYTGGSYGYTF. The CDR3 DNA is TGTGCCAGCAGATACACAGGAGGGTCTTATGGCTACACCTTC.

The CDR3 sequence is CASSVPGQQTPRYTF. CDR3 bases: TGTGCCAGTAGTGTACCGGGACAGCAGACCCCCCGCTACACCTTC. The chain joins TRBV19 to TRBJ1-2; 7 positions match TRBD1. The CDR3 sequence is 15 residues long. V gave up 5 bases and J gave up 9 bases; unmatched junction bases: 15. CDR1 and CDR2 from the germline V gene are LNHDA and SQIVND (reference sequence).

The chain's CDR3 is CASSPGTGVVTGELFF. The DNA of the CDR3 is TGTGCCAGCAGCCCGGGGACAGGGGTCGTTACCGGGGAGCTGTTTTTT. The chain links TRBV5-5 to TRBJ2-2; 10 positions match TRBD1. Looked up from germline, CDR1 is SGHKS and CDR2 is YYEKEE (reference sequence). V lost 4 bases to trimming and J lost 5 bases; unmatched junction nucleotides: 8. The CDR3 is 16 amino acids.

The chain couples TRBV7-8 to TRBJ1-5; D is possibly TRBD1 (5 bases). The V end was cut by 1 base, the J end by 6 bases, with 7 bases between. This CDR3 is 13 amino acids long. Germline V CDR1 and CDR2: SGHVS, FQNEAQ. CDR3 nucleotide sequence: TGTGCCAGCAGCTTAGATCAGGGTCAGCCCCAGCATTTT. Its translation is CASSLDQGQPQHF.